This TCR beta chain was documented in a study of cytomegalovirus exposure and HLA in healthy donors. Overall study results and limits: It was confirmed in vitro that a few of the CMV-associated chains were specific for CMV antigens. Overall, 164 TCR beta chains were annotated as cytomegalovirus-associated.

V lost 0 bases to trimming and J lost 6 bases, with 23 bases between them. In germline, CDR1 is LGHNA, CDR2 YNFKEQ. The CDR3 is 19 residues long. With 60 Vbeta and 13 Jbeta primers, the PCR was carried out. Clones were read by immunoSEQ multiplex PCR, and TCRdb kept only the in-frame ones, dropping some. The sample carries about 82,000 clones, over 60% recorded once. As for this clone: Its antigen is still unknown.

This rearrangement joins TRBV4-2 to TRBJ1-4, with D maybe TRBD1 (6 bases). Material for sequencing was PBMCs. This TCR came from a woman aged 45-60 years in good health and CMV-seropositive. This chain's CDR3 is CASSQEGVGYGGWDEKLFF. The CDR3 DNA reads TGTGCCAGCAGCCAAGAAGGCGTGGGGTATGGGGGCTGGGATGAAAAACTGTTTTTT.